This T cell receptor beta chain was obtained from a study of T-cell memory formation after mild COVID-19. Study findings and constraints: Day 15 to 85 contracting clones showed balanced CD4/CD8; later expanders leaned CD4+. Prior to infection, memory already included some responding clones, suggesting cross-reactive memory joined.

At least ten counts were recorded for this clonotype. Its antigen remains unknown. TCRdb re-derived calls from the 5' RACE reads in MiXCR, one entry per CDR3 protein. Found here are 530,000 or so distinct CDR3 sequences, 15% to 20% of them singletons; the top ten hold about 8.6%. CDR1 is SGHKS, CDR2 YYEKEE, per germline (reference sequence). V lost 2 bases and J lost 6; bases outside the gene matches: 3. The CDR3 sequence is 14 residues long. The sequence came from an adult woman who had mild COVID-19 (a few samples of this study predate the infection). Cell type and time point are not known. J is TRBJ2-2 and V is TRBV5-5; 8 nucleotides match TRBD1. Sequencing was done on a sample of PBMCs or a T cell subset sorted from them (not recorded which). This chain's CDR3 is CASSLGQGPGELFF. CDR3 coding DNA: TGTGCCAGCAGCTTAGGACAGGGCCCCGGGGAGCTGTTTTTT.